This is a list of T cell receptor beta chains from one sample in a study of T-cell reconstitution after alpha-beta-depleted transplantation in children. TCRdb used MiXCR to reprocess the PCR reads, holding one entry per CDR3 protein. Of about 640,000 distinct CDR3 sequences in the sample, 10% to 15% were seen once. The starting material was PBMCs, mostly from graft donor cells, obtained 360 days after TCRalphabeta/CD19-depleted stem cell transplant. All receptors come from a male patient younger than 18 who had a stem cell transplant for acute myeloid leukemia, so the T cells may come from the graft donor. The CDR3 runs from the conserved cysteine through the conserved F or W. Each record gives: clone size, D gene, J gene, V gene, CDR3 protein, CDR3 DNA. D genes are given only for firm matches. Clone sizes are given selectively: once, few, many, or a class where the clone is expanded.

NA,NA,TRBJ2-7,TRBV12-3/TRBV12-4,CASRGRPDYEQYF,TGTGCCAGCCGAGGCCGCCCGGACTACGAGCAGTACTTC
NA,TRBD2,TRBJ2-3,TRBV6-1,CATARAGEGDTQYF,TGTGCCACGGCCCGAGCGGGAGAGGGAGATACGCAGTATTTT
NA,NA,TRBJ2-7,TRBV14,CASSRWGGSYEQYF,TGTGCCAGCAGCCGCTGGGGAGGTTCCTACGAGCAGTACTTC
NA,TRBD1,TRBJ2-1,TRBV10-3,CAISEEAGGWVNEQFF,TGTGCCATCAGTGAAGAAGCAGGGGGATGGGTCAATGAGCAGTTCTTC
few,NA,TRBJ2-7,TRBV29-1,CSVVTGIDEQYF,TGCAGCGTTGTTACAGGGATTGACGAGCAGTACTTC
NA,TRBD1,TRBJ2-1,TRBV18,CASSLAGTGGYVEQFF,TGTGCCAGCTCACTTGCAGGGACAGGGGGCTACGTTGAGCAGTTCTTC
NA,NA,TRBJ2-7,TRBV24-1,CATSEPDRPGEQYF,TGTGCCACCAGTGAGCCCGACCGACCAGGCGAGCAGTACTTC
NA,NA,TRBJ2-7,TRBV2,CASSEAGFSSYEQYF,TGTGCCAGCAGTGAAGCTGGTTTTTCGTCCTACGAGCAGTACTTC
many,NA,TRBJ2-1,TRBV28,CASSLAGFSNEQFF,TGTGCCAGCAGTTTAGCGGGGTTTAGCAATGAGCAGTTCTTC
NA,NA,TRBJ2-7,TRBV10-2,CASGGGSYEQYF,TGCGCCAGCGGGGGCGGGAGCTACGAGCAGTACTTC
few,NA,TRBJ2-3,TRBV28,CASSLVVGRSDTQYF,TGTGCCAGCAGTTTGGTGGTCGGTAGGTCAGATACGCAGTATTTT
NA,TRBD1,TRBJ1-4,TRBV7-8,CASSLIGGTEDEKLFF,TGTGCCAGCAGCCTCATCGGCGGGACAGAGGATGAAAAACTGTTTTTT
few,NA,TRBJ2-1,TRBV7-2,CASSTSSVEQFF,TGTGCCAGCAGCACCTCTAGCGTTGAGCAGTTCTTC
few,TRBD1,TRBJ2-7,TRBV29-1,CSVASGTGAYEQYF,TGCAGCGTCGCCAGTGGGACAGGAGCCTACGAGCAGTACTTC
NA,NA,TRBJ1-5,TRBV4-3,CASSQDRVSNQPQHF,TGCGCCAGCAGCCAAGATCGGGTGAGCAATCAGCCCCAGCATTTT
NA,NA,TRBJ1-1,TRBV28,CASSDSTFEAFF,TGTGCCAGCAGCGACAGTACCTTTGAAGCTTTCTTT
NA,NA,TRBJ2-7,TRBV29-1,CSVELVAGKVYEQYF,TGCAGCGTTGAACTCGTCGCAGGGAAGGTCTACGAGCAGTACTTC
NA,TRBD2,TRBJ2-1,TRBV6-2/TRBV6-3,CASSFSGLVGEQFF,TGTGCCAGCAGTTTCTCCGGACTAGTCGGAGAGCAGTTCTTC
few,NA,TRBJ2-4,TRBV5-1,CASSPRLGSPRNIQYF,TGCGCCAGCAGCCCCCGACTTGGATCCCCGAGAAACATTCAGTACTTC
few,NA,TRBJ2-7,TRBV12-3/TRBV12-4,CASSYSLLEQYF,TGTGCCAGCAGTTACTCCCTTCTGGAGCAGTACTTC
few,NA,TRBJ2-1,TRBV5-1,CASSPSRATPYNEQFF,TGCGCCAGCAGCCCCTCCAGGGCAACCCCCTACAATGAGCAGTTCTTC
few,NA,TRBJ2-3,TRBV11-2,CASSLDLLASTDTQYF,TGTGCCAGCAGCTTAGATCTCCTAGCCTCGACAGATACGCAGTATTTT
many,TRBD2,TRBJ2-7,TRBV20-1,CSARGTSGSYEQYF,TGCAGTGCGAGGGGGACTAGCGGGAGTTACGAGCAGTACTTC
NA,NA,TRBJ2-3,TRBV29-1,CSVGIWAESTDTQYF,TGCAGCGTTGGTATCTGGGCGGAAAGCACAGATACGCAGTATTTT
few,NA,TRBJ1-2,TRBV6-5,CASSLDRLMTGYTF,TGTGCCAGCAGCTTAGACCGCCTCATGACGGGCTACACCTTC
few,TRBD2,TRBJ2-2,TRBV4-3,CASSQIRLAADTGELFF,TGCGCCAGCAGCCAAATCAGACTAGCGGCAGACACCGGGGAGCTGTTTTTT
many,NA,TRBJ1-4,TRBV29-1,CSIQVGEKLFF,TGCAGCATTCAAGTTGGTGAAAAACTGTTTTTT
many,NA,TRBJ1-5,TRBV28,CASSYRAVRPQHF,TGTGCCAGCAGTTATAGGGCCGTCCGGCCCCAGCATTTT
few,TRBD1,TRBJ1-5,TRBV28,CASSTDRGLDQPQHF,TGTGCCAGCAGTACTGACAGGGGGCTTGATCAGCCCCAGCATTTT
NA,NA,TRBJ2-3,TRBV4-2,CASSQDHGNTDTQYF,TGTGCCAGCAGCCAAGACCACGGTAACACAGATACGCAGTATTTT
NA,TRBD1,TRBJ1-3,TRBV20-1,CSAKGQGAGNTIYF,TGCAGTGCTAAGGGACAGGGGGCTGGAAACACCATATATTTT
NA,NA,TRBJ2-5,TRBV29-1,CSVPSLYQETQYF,TGCAGCGTTCCCAGCCTGTACCAAGAGACCCAGTACTTC
NA,TRBD2,TRBJ2-7,TRBV12-3/TRBV12-4,CASTPRDYPSYEQYF,TGTGCCAGCACCCCCCGGGACTACCCTTCCTACGAGCAGTACTTC
few,NA,TRBJ1-3,TRBV29-1,CSVGTTAGNTIYF,TGCAGCGTTGGGACAACGGCTGGAAACACCATATATTTT
NA,TRBD1,TRBJ1-2,TRBV15,CATRPRVPGQGWISSFYGYTF,TGTGCCACCAGGCCCCGCGTTCCGGGACAGGGATGGATCTCGTCCTTCTATGGCTACACCTTC
few,TRBD2,TRBJ2-1,TRBV5-1,CASSLITSGAYEQFF,TGCGCCAGCAGCTTGATAACTAGCGGGGCCTATGAGCAGTTCTTC
few,NA,TRBJ1-2,TRBV29-1,CSVHGRGASYGYTF,TGCAGCGTTCACGGACGCGGCGCCAGCTATGGCTACACCTTC
few,TRBD2,TRBJ2-3,TRBV5-1,CASSSGLAVDTQYF,TGCGCCAGCAGCTCTGGACTAGCGGTGGATACGCAGTATTTT